This T cell receptor beta chain appears in the sequencing data of a study of blood T cell repertoires in COVID-19. As originally analysed: From reference gene primer amplification, estimates of nucleated cell counts were derived. Sequencing was performed with immunoSEQ multiplex PCR; in TCRdb, only in-frame clones are kept and a portion is missing. The V and J calls and clone size are taken from that table; D and trimming were inferred from the DNA. The sample yields over 150,000 clones, around 79% seen once. The sample was peripheral blood. This sequence originates from an elderly man with acute or convalescent COVID-19.

The CDR3 is CASGLAGGVAEAFF. The CDR3 nucleotides read TGTGCCAGCGGTTTAGCAGGGGGAGTGGCCGAAGCTTTCTTT. V and J are TRBV2 and TRBJ1-1; 7 bases agree with TRBD1. V lost 8 bases, J lost 8 bases, and 14 bases stayed unmatched. There are 14 residues in the CDR3. Germline values: CDR1 SNHLY, CDR2 FYNNEI.